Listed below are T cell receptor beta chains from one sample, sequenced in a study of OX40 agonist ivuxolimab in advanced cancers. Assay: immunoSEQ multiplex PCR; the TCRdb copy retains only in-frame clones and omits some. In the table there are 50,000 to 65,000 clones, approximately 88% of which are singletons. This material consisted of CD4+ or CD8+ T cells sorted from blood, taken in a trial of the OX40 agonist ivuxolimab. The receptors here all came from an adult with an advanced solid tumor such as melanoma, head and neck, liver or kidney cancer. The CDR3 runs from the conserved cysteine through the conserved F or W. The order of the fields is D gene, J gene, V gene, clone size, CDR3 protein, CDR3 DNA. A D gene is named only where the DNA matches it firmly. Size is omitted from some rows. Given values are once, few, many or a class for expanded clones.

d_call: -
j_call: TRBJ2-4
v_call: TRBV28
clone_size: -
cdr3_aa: CASRRYMENIQYF
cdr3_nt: TGTGCCAGCAGACGTTATATGGAAAACATTCAGTACTTC

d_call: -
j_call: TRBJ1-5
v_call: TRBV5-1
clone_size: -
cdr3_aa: CASSLGTENQPQHF
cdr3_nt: TGCGCCAGCAGCTTGGGTACGGAGAATCAGCCCCAGCATTTT

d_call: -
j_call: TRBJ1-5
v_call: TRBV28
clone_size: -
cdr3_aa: CASTPGGAQHF
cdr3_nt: TGTGCCAGCACCCCTGGCGGGGCCCAGCATTTT

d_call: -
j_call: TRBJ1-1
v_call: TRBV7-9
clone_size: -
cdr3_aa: CASSFQADSLPAFF
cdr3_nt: TGTGCCAGCAGCTTCCAGGCGGACTCACTACCGGCTTTCTTT

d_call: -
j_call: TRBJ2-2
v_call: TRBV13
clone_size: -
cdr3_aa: CASSLAPGGSNTGELFF
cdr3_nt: TGTGCCAGCAGCTTAGCCCCCGGCGGTTCGAACACCGGGGAGCTGTTTTTT

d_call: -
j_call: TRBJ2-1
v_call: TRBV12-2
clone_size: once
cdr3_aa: CASQGGGEEQFF
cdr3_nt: TGTGCAAGTCAGGGCGGGGGAGAGGAGCAGTTCTTC

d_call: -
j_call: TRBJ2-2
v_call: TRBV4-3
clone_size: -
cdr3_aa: CASSQEALLGTRDTGELFF
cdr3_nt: TGCGCCAGCAGCCAGGAAGCCCTCTTAGGGACTCGGGACACCGGGGAGCTGTTTTTT

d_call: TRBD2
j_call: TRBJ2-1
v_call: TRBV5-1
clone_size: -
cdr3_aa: CASSAPSGHSYNEQFF
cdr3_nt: TGCGCCAGCAGCGCCCCTAGCGGCCACTCCTACAATGAGCAGTTCTTC

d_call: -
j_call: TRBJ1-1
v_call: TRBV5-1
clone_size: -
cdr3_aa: CASKGEGSSMNTEAFF
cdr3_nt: TGCGCCAGCAAAGGGGAGGGATCGTCTATGAACACTGAAGCTTTCTTT

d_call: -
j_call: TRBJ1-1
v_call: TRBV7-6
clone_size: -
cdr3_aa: CASSLSLGNTEAFF
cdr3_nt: TGTGCCAGCAGCTTAAGTCTTGGGAACACTGAAGCTTTCTTT

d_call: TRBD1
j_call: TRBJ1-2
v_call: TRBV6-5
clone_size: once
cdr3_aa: CASSYSGQGYGYTF
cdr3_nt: TGTGCCAGCAGTTACTCGGGACAGGGCTATGGCTACACCTTC

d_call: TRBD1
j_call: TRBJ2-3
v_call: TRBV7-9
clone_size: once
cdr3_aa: CASSQGDQVRTDTQYF
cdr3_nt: TGTGCCAGCAGCCAGGGGGACCAAGTCCGCACAGATACGCAGTATTTT

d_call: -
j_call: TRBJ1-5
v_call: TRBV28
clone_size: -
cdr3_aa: CASSSDSVGNQPQHF
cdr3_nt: TGTGCCAGCAGTTCAGATAGCGTGGGCAATCAGCCCCAGCATTTT

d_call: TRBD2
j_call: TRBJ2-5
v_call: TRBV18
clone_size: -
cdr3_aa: CASSPFLAGGNSQETQYF
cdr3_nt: TGTGCCAGCTCACCATTCCTAGCGGGAGGGAATTCCCAAGAGACCCAGTACTTC

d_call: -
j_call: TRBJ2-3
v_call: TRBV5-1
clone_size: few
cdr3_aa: CASSLKPDTQYF
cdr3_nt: TGCGCCAGCAGCTTGAAGCCAGATACGCAGTATTTT

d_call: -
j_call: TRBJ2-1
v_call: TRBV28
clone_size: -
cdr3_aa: CATDNAASNEQFF
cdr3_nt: TGTGCCACCGATAACGCGGCGTCCAATGAGCAGTTCTTC

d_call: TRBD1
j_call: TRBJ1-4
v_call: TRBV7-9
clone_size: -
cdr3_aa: CASSTTGGSNEKLFF
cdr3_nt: TGTGCCAGCAGTACCACAGGGGGATCTAATGAAAAACTGTTTTTT

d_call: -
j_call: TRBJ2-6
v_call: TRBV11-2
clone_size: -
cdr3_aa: CASSQQSSGANVLTF
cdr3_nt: TGTGCCAGCAGCCAACAGAGCTCTGGGGCCAACGTCCTGACTTTC

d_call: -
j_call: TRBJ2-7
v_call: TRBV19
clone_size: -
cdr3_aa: CASSIRPRAYEQYF
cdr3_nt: TGTGCCAGTAGTATCCGGCCCCGGGCCTACGAGCAGTACTTC

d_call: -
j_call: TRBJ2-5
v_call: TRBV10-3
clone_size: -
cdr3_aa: CATSGLQETQYF
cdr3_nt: TGTGCCACTTCAGGCTTGCAAGAGACCCAGTACTTC

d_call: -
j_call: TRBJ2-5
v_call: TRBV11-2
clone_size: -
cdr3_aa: CASSSKEKDSLQETQYF
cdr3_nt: TGTGCCAGCAGCTCGAAAGAAAAGGACAGCCTCCAAGAGACCCAGTACTTC

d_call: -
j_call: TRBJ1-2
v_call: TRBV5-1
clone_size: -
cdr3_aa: CASSSGTNYGYTF
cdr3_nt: TGCGCCAGCAGCTCCGGGACTAACTATGGCTACACCTTC

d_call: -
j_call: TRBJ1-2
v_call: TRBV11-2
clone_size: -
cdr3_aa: CASSQIGQPHGYTF
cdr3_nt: TGTGCCAGCAGCCAAATTGGACAGCCCCATGGCTACACCTTC

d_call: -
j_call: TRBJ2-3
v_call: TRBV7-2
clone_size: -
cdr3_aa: CASSLQSGSTDTQYF
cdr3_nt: TGTGCCAGCAGCTTACAGAGCGGGAGCACAGATACGCAGTATTTT

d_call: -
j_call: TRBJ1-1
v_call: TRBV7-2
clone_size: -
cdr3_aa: CASSVGHANTEAFF
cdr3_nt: TGTGCCAGCAGCGTCGGACACGCGAACACTGAAGCTTTCTTT

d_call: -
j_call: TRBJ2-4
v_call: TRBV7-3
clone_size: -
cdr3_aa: CASSSGPEKNIQYF
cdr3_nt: TGTGCCAGCAGCTCGGGACCGGAGAAAAACATTCAGTACTTC

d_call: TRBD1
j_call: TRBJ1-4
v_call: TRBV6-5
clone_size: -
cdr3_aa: CASKGADSEKLFF
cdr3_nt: TGTGCCAGCAAGGGGGCGGACTCCGAAAAACTGTTTTTT

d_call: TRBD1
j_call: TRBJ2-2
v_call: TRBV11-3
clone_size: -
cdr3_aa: CASTRGQGFGTGELFF
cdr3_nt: TGTGCCAGCACCCGGGGACAGGGTTTTGGCACCGGGGAGCTGTTTTTT

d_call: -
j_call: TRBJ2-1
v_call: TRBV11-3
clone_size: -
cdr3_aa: CASSRSSEPLNEQFF
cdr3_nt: TGTGCCAGCAGCAGGTCGTCCGAGCCCCTCAATGAGCAGTTCTTC

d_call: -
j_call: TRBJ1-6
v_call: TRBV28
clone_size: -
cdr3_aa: CASSSLPWGSPLHF
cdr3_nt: TGTGCCAGCAGTTCGCTTCCTTGGGGGTCACCCCTCCACTTT